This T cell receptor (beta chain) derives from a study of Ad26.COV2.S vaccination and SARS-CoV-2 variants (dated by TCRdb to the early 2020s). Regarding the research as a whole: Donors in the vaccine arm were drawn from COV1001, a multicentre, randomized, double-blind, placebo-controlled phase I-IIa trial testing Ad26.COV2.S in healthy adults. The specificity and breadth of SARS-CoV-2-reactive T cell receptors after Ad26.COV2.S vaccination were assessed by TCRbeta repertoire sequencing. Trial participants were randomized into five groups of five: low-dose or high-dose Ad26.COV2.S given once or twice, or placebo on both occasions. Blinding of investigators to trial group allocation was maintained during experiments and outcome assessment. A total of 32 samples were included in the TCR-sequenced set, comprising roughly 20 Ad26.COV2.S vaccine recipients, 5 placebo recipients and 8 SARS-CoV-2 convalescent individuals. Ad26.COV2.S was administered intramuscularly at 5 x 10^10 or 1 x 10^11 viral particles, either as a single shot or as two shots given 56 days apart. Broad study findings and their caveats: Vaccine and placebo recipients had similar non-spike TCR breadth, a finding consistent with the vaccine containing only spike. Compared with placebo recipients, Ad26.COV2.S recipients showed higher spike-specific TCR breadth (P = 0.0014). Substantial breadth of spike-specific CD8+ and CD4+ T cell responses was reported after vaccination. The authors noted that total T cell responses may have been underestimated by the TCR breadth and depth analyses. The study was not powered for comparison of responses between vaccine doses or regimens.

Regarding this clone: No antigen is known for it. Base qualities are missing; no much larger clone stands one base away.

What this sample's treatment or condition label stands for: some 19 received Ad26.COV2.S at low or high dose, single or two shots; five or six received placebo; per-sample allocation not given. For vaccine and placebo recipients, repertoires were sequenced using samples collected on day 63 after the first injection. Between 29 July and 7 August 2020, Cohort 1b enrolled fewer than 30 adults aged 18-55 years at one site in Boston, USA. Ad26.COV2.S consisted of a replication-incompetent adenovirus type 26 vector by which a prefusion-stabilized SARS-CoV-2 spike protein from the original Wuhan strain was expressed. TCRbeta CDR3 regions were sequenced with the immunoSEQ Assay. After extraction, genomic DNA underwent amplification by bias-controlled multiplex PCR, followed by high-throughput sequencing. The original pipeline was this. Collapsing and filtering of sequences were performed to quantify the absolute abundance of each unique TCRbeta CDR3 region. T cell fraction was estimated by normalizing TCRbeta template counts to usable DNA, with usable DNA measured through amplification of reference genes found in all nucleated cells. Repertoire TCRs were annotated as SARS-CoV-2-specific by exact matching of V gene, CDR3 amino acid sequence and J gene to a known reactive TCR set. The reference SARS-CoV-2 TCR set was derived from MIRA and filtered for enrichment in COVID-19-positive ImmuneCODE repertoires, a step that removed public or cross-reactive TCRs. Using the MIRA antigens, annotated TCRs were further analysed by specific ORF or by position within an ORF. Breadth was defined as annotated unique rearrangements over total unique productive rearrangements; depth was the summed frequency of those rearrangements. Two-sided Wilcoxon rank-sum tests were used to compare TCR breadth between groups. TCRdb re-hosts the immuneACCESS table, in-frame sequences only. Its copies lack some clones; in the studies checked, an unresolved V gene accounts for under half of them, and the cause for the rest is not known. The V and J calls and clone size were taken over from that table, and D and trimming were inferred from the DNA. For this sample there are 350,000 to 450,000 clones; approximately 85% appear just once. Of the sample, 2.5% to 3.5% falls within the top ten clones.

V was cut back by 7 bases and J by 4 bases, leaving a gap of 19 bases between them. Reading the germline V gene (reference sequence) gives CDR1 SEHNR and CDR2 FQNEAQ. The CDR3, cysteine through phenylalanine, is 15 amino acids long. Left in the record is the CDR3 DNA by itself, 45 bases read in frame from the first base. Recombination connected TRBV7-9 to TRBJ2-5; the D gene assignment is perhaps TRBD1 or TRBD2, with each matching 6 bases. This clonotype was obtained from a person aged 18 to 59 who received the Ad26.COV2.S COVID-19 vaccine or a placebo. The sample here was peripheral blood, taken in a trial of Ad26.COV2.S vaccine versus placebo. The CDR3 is CASTLGGIYGETQYF. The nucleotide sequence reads TGTGCCAGCACCCTAGGGGGGATCTACGGAGAGACCCAGTACTTC.